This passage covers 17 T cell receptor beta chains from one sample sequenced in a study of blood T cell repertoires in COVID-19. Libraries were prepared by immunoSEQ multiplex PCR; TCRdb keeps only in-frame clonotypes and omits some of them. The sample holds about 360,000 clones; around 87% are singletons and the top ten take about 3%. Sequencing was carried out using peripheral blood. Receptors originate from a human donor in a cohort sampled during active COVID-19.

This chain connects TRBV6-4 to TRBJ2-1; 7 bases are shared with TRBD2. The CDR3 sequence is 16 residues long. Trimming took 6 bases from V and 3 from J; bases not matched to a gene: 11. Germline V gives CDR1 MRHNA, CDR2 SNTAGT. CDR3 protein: CASSYSTSANYNEQFF. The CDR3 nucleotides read TGTGCCAGCAGCTATTCTACTAGCGCAAACTACAATGAGCAGTTCTTC.

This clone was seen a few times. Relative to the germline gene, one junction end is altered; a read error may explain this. DNA for the CDR3: TGTGCCAGCAGTAACTCAGGGGGCTTGGGAAACACCATATATTTT. It translates to CASSNSGGLGNTIYF. The chain joins TRBV6-5 to TRBJ1-3; TRBD1 aligns across 8 bases. Germline V lookup: CDR1 MNHEY, CDR2 SVGAGI. This CDR3 comprises 15 residues.

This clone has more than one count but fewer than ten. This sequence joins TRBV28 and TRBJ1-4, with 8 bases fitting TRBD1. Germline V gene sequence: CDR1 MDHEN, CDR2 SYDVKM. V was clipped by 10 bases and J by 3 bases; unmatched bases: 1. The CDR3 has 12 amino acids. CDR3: CAIQGANEKLFF. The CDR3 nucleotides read TGTGCCATACAGGGGGCTAATGAAAAACTGTTTTTT.

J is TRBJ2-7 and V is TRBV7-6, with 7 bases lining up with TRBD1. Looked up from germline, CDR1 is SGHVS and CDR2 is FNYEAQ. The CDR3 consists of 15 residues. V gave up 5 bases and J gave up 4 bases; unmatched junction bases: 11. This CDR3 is CASSPRQGIVYEQYF. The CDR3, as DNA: TGTGCCAGCAGCCCCAGACAGGGAATTGTGTACGAGCAGTACTTC. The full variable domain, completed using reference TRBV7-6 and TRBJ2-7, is GAGVSQSPRYKVTKRGQDVALRCDPISGHVSLYWYRQALGQGPEFLTYFNYEAQQDKSGLPNDRFSAERPEGSISTLTIQRTEQRDSAMYRCASSPRQGIVYEQYFGPGTRLTVT.

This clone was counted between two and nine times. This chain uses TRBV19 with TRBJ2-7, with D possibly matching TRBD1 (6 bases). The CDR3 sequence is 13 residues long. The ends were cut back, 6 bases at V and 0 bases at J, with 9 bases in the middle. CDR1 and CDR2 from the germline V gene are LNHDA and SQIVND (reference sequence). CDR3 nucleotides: TGTGCCAGTAGGGACAGAAGCTCCTACGAGCAGTACTTC. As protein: CASRDRSSYEQYF.

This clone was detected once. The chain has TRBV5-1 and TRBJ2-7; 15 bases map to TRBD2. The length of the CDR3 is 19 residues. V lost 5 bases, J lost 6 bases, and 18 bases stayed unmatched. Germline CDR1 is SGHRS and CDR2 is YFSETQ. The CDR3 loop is CASSRGLAGGPALRIEQYF. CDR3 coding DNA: TGCGCCAGCAGTCGTGGACTAGCGGGAGGGCCGGCTCTACGTATCGAGCAGTACTTC. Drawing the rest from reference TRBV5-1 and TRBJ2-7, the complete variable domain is KAGVTQTPRYLIKTRGQQVTLSCSPISGHRSVSWYQQTPGQGLQFLFEYFSETQRNKGNFPGRFSGRQFSNSRSEMNVSTLELGDSALYLCASSRGLAGGPALRIEQYFGPGTRLTVT.

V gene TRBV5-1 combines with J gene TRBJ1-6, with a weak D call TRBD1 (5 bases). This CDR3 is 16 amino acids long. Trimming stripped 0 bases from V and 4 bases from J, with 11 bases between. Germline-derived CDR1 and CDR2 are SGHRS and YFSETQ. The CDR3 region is CASSLAGAGYNSPLHF. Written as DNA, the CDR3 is TGCGCCAGCAGCTTGGCTGGGGCAGGGTATAATTCACCCCTCCACTTT.

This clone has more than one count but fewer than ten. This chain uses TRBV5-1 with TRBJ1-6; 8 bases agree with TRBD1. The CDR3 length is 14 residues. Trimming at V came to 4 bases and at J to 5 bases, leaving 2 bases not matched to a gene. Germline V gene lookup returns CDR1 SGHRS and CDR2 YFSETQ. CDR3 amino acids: CASSPDRDNSPLHF. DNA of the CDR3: TGCGCCAGCAGCCCGGACAGGGATAATTCACCCCTCCACTTT. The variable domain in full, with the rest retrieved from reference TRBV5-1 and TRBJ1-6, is KAGVTQTPRYLIKTRGQQVTLSCSPISGHRSVSWYQQTPGQGLQFLFEYFSETQRNKGNFPGRFSGRQFSNSRSEMNVSTLELGDSALYLCASSPDRDNSPLHFGNGTRLTVT.

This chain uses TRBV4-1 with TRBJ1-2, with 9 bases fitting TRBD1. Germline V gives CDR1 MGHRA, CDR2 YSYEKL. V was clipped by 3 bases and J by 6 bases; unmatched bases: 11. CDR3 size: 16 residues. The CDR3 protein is CASSHPGQGKRDGYTF. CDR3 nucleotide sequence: TGCGCCAGCAGCCACCCGGGACAGGGTAAGAGAGATGGCTACACCTTC.

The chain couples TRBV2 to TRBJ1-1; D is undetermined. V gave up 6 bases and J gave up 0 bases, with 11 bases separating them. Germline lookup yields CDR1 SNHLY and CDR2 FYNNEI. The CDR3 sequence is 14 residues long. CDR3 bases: TGTGCCAGCAGGAGGAGGACCATGAACACTGAAGCTTTCTTT. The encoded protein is CASRRRTMNTEAFF.

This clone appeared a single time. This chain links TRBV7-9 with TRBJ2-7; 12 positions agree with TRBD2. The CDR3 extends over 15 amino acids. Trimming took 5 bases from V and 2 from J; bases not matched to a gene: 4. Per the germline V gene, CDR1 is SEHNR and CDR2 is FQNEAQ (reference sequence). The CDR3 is CASSTTSGGPYEQYF. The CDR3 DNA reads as TGTGCCAGCAGCACGACTAGCGGGGGACCCTACGAGCAGTACTTC.

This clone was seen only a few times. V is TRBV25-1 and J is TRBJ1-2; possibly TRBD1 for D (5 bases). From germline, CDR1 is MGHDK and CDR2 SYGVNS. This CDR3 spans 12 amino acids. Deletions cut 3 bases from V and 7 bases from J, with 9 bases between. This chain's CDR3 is CASSEGGGGYTF. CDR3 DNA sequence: TGTGCCAGCAGTGAGGGGGGAGGTGGCTACACCTTC.

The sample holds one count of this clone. The CDR3 is CASSTGGQQYF. The CDR3 DNA reads as TGTGCCAGCAGCACAGGGGGGCAGCAGTACTTC. J is TRBJ2-7 and V is TRBV6-5, with TRBD1 identical over 8 bases. The V gene end was trimmed by 6 bases and the J gene end by 8 bases; junction bases not matched to a gene: 3. Germline V gene data show CDR1 as MNHEY and CDR2 as SVGAGI. The CDR3 has 11 residues.

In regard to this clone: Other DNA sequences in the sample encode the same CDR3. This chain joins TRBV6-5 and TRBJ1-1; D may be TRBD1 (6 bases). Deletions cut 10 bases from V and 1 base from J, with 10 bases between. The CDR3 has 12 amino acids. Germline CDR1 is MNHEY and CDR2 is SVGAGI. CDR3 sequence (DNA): TGTGCCACCCAGGGGCCGAACACTGAAGCTTTCTTT. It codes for CATQGPNTEAFF.

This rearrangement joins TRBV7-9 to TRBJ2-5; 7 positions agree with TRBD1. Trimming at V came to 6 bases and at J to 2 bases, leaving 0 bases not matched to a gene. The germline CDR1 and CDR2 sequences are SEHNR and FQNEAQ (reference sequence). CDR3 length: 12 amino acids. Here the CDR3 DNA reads TGTGCCAGCAGGACAGGGCAAGAGACCCAGTACTTC. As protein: CASRTGQETQYF.

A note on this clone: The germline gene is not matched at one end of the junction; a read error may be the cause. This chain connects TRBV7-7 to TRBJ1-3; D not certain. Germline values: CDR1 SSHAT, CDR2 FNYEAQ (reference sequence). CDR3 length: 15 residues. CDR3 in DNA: TGTGCTAGCAGCATCGCATCGGGATTTGGAAACACCATATATTTT. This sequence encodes CASSIASGFGNTIYF.

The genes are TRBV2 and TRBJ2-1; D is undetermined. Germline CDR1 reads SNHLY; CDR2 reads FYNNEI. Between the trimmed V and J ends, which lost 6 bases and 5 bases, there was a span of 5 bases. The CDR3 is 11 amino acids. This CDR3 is CASSRHNEQFF. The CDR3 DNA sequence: TGTGCCAGCAGCCGTCACAATGAGCAGTTCTTC.